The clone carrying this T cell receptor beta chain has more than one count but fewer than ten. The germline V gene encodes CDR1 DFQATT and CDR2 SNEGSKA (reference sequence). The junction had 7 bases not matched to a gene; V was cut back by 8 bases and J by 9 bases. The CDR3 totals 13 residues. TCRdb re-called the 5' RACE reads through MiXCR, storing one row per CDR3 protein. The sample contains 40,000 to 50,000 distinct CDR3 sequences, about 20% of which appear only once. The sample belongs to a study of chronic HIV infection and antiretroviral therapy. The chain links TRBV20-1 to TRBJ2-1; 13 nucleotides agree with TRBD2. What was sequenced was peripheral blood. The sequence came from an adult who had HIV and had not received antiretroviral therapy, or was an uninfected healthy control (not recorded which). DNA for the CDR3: TGCAGTCCCCGACTAGCGGGAGGATCTGAGCAGTTCTTC. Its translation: CSPRLAGGSEQFF.